This note documents a single T cell receptor beta chain sequence. V shed 8 bases and J shed 10 bases, with 12 bases lying between them. This CDR3 is 12 amino acids long. The V gene's germline CDR1 is MDHEN and CDR2 SYDVKM. Authors' processing steps: Counts of nucleated cells, estimated from reference gene primer amplification, were obtained. Sequenced by immunoSEQ multiplex PCR; TCRdb stores in-frame clones only, minus some. That table gives V, J and clone size, and the DNA gave D and trimming. The table has around 190,000 clones, 84% seen once. This entry comes from a study of blood T cell repertoires in COVID-19. At the level of the study: Both acute and convalescent COVID-19 samples were obtained from the United States, Italy and Spain. PBMCs, B-cell-depleted T cells, or T cells provided the cDNA or gDNA that made up the material.

The sequenced material came from peripheral blood. V and J are TRBV28 and TRBJ1-6; unclear D gene. This receptor was identified in a human donor in a cohort sampled during active COVID-19. The CDR3 nucleotides read TGTGCCAGCCGGGAGGTCGAATCACCCCTCCACTTT. It encodes CASREVESPLHF.